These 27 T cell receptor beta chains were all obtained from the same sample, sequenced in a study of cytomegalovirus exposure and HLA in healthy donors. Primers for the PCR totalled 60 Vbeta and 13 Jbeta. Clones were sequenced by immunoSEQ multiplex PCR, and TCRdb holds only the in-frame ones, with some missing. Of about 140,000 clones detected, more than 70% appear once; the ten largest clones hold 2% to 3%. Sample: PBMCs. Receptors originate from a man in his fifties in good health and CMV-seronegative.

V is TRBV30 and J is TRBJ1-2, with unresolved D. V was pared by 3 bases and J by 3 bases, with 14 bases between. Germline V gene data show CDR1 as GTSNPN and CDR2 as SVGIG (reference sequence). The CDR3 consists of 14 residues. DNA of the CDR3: TGTGCCTGGAGGGTCCTAGGGAGTGACTATGGCTACACCTTC. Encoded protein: CAWRVLGSDYGYTF.

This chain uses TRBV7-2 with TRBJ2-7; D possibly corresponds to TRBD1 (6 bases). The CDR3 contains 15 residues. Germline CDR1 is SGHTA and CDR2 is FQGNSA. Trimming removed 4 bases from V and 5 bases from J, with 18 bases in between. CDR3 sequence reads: CASSSSPGTSHEQYF. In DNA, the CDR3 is TGTGCCAGCAGCTCCAGTCCCGGGACATCCCACGAGCAGTACTTC. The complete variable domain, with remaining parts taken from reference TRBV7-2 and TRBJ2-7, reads GAGVSQSPSNKVTEKGKDVELRCDPISGHTALYWYRQSLGQGLEFLIYFQGNSAPDKSGLPSDRFSAERTGGSVSTLTIQRTQQEDSAVYLCASSSSPGTSHEQYFGPGTRLTVT.

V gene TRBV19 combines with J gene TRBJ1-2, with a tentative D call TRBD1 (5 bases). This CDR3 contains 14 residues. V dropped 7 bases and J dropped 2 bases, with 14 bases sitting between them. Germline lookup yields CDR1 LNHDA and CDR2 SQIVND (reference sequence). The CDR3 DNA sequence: TGTGCCAGTACCGAAGACAGTGGAAACTATGGCTACACCTTC. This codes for CASTEDSGNYGYTF.

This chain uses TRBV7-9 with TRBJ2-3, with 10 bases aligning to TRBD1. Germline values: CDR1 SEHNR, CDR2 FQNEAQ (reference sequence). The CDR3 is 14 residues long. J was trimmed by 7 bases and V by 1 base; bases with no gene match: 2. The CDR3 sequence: CASSLVGQGNTQYF. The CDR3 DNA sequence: TGTGCCAGCAGCTTAGTGGGACAGGGGAATACGCAGTATTTT. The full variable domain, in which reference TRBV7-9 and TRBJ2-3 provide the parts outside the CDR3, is DTGVSQNPRHKITKRGQNVTFRCDPISEHNRLYWYRQTLGQGPEFLTYFQNEAQLEKSRLLSDRFSAERPKGSFSTLEIQRTEQGDSAMYLCASSLVGQGNTQYFGPGTRLTVL.

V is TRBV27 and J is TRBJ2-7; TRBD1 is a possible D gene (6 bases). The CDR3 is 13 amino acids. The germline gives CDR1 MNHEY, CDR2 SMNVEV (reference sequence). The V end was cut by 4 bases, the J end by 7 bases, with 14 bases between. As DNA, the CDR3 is TGTGCCAGCAGTTGGGGGCGCACGGGTGAGCAGTACTTC. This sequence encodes CASSWGRTGEQYF.

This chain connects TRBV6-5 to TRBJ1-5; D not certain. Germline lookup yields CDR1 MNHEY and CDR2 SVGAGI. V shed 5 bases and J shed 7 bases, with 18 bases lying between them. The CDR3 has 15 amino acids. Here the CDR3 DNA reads TGTGCCAGCAGTGTCTCCCGTCTGGGGAGGCAGCCCCAGCATTTT. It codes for CASSVSRLGRQPQHF.

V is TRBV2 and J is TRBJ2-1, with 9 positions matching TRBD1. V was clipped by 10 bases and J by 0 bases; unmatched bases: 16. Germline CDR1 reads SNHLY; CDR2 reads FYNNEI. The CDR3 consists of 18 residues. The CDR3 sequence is CANLRDRDIFSSYNEQFF. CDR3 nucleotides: TGTGCCAACCTCCGGGACAGGGACATTTTTAGCTCCTACAATGAGCAGTTCTTC.

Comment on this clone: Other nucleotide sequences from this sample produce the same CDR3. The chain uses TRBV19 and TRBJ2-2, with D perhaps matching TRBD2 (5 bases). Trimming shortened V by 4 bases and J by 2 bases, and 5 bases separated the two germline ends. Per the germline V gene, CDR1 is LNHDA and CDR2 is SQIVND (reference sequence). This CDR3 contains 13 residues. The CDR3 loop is CASSTGNTGELFF. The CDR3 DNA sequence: TGTGCCAGTAGTACGGGAAACACCGGGGAGCTGTTTTTT.

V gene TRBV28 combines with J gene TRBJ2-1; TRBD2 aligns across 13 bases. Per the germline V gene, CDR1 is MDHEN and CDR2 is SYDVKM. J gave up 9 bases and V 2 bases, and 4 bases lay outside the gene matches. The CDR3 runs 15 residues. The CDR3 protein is CASSLTSGGAFEQFF. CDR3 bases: TGTGCCAGCAGTTTAACTAGCGGGGGGGCATTTGAGCAGTTCTTC.

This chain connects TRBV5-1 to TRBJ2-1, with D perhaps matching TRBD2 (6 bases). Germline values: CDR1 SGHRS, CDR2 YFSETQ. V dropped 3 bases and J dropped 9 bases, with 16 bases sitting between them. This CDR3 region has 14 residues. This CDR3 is CASSSAYLEGEQFF. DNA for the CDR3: TGCGCCAGCAGCTCGGCCTACCTGGAGGGTGAGCAGTTCTTC.

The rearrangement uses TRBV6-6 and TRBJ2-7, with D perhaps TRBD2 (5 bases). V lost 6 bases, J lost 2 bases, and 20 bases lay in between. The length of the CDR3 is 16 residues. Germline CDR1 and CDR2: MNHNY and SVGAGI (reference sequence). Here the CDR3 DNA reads TGTGCCAGCAGACCCCGCCTCGGACTCTTGACCTACGAGCAGTACTTC. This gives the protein CASRPRLGLLTYEQYF.

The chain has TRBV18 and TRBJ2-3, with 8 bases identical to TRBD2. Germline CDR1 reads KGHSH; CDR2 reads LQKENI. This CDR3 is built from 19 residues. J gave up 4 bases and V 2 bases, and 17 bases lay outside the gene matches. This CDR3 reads CASSPNIITQRGKADTQYF. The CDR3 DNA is TGTGCCAGCTCACCAAATATAATAACACAGCGGGGGAAGGCAGATACGCAGTATTTT.

The CDR3 coding sequence is TGTGCCACCAGCAGAGATTATGGACTAGCGGGAGCCCCCTCCTACGAGCAGTACTTC. This translates into CATSRDYGLAGAPSYEQYF. The chain is built from TRBV15 and TRBJ2-7; 13 bases are shared with TRBD2. V lost 0 bases and J lost 0; bases outside the gene matches: 8. Germline CDR1 LNHNV, CDR2 YYDKDF (reference sequence). The CDR3 is 19 residues long.

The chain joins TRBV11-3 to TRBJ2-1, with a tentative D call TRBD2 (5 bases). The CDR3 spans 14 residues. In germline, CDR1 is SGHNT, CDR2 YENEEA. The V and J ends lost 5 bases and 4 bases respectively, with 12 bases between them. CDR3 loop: CASSQLALYNEQFF. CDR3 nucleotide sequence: TGTGCCAGCAGCCAATTAGCGCTATACAATGAGCAGTTCTTC.

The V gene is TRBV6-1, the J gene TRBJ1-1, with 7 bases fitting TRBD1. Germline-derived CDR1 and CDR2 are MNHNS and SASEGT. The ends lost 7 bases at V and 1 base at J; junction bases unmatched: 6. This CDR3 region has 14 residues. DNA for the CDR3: TGTGCCAGCACCCCCGGGACAGCGAACACTGAAGCTTTCTTT. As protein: CASTPGTANTEAFF.

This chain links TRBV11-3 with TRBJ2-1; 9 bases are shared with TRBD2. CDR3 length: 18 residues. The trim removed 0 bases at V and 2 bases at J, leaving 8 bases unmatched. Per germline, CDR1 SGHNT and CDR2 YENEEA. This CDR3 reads CASSLDLGGGETYNEQFF. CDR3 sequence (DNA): TGTGCCAGCAGCTTAGATTTAGGCGGGGGGGAAACCTACAATGAGCAGTTCTTC. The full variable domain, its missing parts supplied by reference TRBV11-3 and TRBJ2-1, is EAGVVQSPRYKIIEKKQPVAFWCNPISGHNTLYWYLQNLGQGPELLIRYENEEAVDDSQLPKDRFSAERLKGVDSTLKIQPAELGDSAVYLCASSLDLGGGETYNEQFFGPGTRLTVL.

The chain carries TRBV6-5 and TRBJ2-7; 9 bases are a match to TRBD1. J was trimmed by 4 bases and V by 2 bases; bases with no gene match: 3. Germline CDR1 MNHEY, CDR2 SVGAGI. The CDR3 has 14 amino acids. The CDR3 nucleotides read TGTGCCAGCAGTTACGACAGGGGGAGGTACGAGCAGTACTTC. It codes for CASSYDRGRYEQYF.

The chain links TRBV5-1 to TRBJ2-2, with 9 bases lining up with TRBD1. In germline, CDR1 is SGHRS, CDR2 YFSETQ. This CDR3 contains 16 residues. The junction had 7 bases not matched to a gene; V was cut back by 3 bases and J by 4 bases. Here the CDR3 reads CASSSGTGPTTGELFF. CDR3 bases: TGCGCCAGCAGCTCGGGGACAGGGCCGACCACCGGGGAGCTGTTTTTT.

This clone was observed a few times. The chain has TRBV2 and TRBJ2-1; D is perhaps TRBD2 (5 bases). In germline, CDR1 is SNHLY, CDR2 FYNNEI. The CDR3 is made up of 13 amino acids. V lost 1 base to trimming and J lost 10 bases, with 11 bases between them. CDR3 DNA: TGTGCCAGCAGTGAAGTGTCGCGCGGGGAGCAGTTCTTC. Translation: CASSEVSRGEQFF.

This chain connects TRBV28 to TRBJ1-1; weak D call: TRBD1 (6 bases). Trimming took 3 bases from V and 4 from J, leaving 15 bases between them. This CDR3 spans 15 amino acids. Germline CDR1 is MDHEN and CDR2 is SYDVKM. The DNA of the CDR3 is TGTGCCAGCAGTTTCTACAGGGAAGTCGCCACTGAAGCTTTCTTT. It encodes CASSFYREVATEAFF.

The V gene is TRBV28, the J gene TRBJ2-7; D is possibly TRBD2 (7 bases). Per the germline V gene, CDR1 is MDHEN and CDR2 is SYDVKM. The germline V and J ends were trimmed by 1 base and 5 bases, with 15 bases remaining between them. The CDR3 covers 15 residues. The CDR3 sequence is CASSLYAGAGDEQYF. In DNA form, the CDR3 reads TGTGCCAGCAGTTTATATGCGGGGGCTGGGGACGAGCAGTACTTC.

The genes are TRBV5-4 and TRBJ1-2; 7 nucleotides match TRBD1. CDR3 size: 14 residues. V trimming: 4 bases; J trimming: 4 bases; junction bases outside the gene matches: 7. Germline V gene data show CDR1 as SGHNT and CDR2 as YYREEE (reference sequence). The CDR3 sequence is CASSISGTVYGYTF. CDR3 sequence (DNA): TGTGCCAGCAGCATCTCCGGGACAGTCTATGGCTACACCTTC.

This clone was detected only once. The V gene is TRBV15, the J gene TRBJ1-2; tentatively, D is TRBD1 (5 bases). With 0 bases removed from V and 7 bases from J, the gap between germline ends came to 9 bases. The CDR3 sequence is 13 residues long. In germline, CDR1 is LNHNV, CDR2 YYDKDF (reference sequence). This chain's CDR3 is CATSRDVQGGYTF. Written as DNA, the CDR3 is TGTGCCACCAGCAGAGATGTCCAGGGTGGCTACACCTTC.

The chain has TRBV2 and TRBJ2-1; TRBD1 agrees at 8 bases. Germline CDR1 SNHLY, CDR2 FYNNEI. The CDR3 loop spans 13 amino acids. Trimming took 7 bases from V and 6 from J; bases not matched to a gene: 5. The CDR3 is CASMGQESNEQFF. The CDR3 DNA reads TGTGCCAGCATGGGACAGGAGTCCAATGAGCAGTTCTTC.

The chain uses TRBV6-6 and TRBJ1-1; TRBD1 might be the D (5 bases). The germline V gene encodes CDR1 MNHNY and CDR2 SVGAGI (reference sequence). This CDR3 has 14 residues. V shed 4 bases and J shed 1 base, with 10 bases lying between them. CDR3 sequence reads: CASSFDRKNTEAFF. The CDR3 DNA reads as TGTGCCAGCAGTTTTGACAGAAAGAACACTGAAGCTTTCTTT.

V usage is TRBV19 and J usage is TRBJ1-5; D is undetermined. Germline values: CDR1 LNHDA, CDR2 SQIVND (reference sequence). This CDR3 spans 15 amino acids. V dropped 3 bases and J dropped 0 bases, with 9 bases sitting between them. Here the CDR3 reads CASSILGVSNQPQHF. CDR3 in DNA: TGTGCCAGTAGTATTTTAGGAGTTAGCAATCAGCCCCAGCATTTT.

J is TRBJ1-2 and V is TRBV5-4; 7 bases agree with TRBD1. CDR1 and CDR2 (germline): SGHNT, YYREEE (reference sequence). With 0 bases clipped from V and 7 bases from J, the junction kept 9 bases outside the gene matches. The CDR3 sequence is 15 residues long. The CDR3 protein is CASSLDLRGFVGYTF. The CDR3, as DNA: TGTGCCAGCAGCTTGGATCTCAGGGGGTTCGTTGGCTACACCTTC.